These 8 T cell receptor beta chains originate from one sample sequenced in a study of blood T cell repertoires in COVID-19. Libraries were prepared by immunoSEQ multiplex PCR; TCRdb keeps only in-frame clonotypes and omits some of them. This sample has about 150,000 clones, with about 90% found just once. Specimen: peripheral blood. The receptors come from a man aged 50-60 years with acute or convalescent COVID-19.

This chain uses TRBV18 with TRBJ1-6, with 9 positions matching TRBD1. CDR3 length equals 17 residues. The germline gives CDR1 KGHSH, CDR2 LQKENI. V lost 4 bases and J lost 9; bases outside the gene matches: 13. The CDR3 is CASSLNPTTGGFSPLHF. CDR3 sequence (DNA): TGTGCCAGCTCACTAAACCCTACGACAGGGGGTTTTTCACCCCTCCACTTT.

V gene TRBV5-1 combines with J gene TRBJ2-5; possible D gene TRBD1, 6 bases. V gave up 2 bases and J gave up 5 bases, with 10 bases separating them. The V gene's germline CDR1 is SGHRS and CDR2 YFSETQ. CDR3 length: 13 amino acids. CDR3 DNA: TGCGCCAGCAGCTTTGCAGGGGAGGAGACCCAGTACTTC. Its translation: CASSFAGEETQYF.

The chain recombines TRBV7-2 with TRBJ2-3; TRBD2 matches 12 bases. The CDR3 covers 15 residues. Germline V CDR1 and CDR2: SGHTA, FQGNSA. V lost 1 base to trimming and J lost 6 bases; unmatched junction nucleotides: 2. The CDR3 nucleotides read TGTGCCAGCAGCTTAGTTACTAGCGGGAGGGATACGCAGTATTTT. Translation gives CASSLVTSGRDTQYF.

The chain's CDR3 is CASSLRDRDEKLFF. The CDR3 DNA is TGCGCCAGCAGCTTGAGGGACAGGGATGAAAAACTGTTTTTT. This chain links TRBV5-1 with TRBJ1-4, with 9 bases fitting TRBD1. The CDR3 length is 14 residues. Germline-derived CDR1 and CDR2 are SGHRS and YFSETQ. V trimming: 1 base; J trimming: 6 bases; junction bases outside the gene matches: 1.

This clone has only a few counts. The chain recombines TRBV6-5 with TRBJ1-2, with TRBD1 matching over 9 bases. Germline CDR1 MNHEY, CDR2 SVGAGI. The CDR3 loop spans 15 amino acids. V lost 5 bases and J lost 2; bases outside the gene matches: 6. In DNA, the CDR3 is TGTGCCAGCAGTAGCAGGGACAGGGACAACTATGGCTACACCTTC. It codes for CASSSRDRDNYGYTF.

This chain joins TRBV28 and TRBJ1-5; D not certain. This CDR3 has 15 amino acids. V was clipped by 5 bases and J by 4 bases, with 15 bases between them. Germline values: CDR1 MDHEN, CDR2 SYDVKM. CDR3 coding DNA: TGTGCCAGCAGTCCCCTGGCAGGCGGGAATCAGCCCCAGCATTTT. Protein product: CASSPLAGGNQPQHF.

The chain employs TRBV19 and TRBJ2-3; D is possibly TRBD1 (5 bases). This CDR3 has 13 amino acids. The V end was cut by 9 bases, the J end by 2 bases, with 12 bases between. CDR1 LNHDA and CDR2 SQIVND come from the germline V gene (reference sequence). The CDR3 here is CASRQRLTDTQYF. The CDR3 bases are TGTGCCAGCAGACAGAGACTCACAGATACGCAGTATTTT. The variable domain in full, completed from reference TRBV19 and TRBJ2-3, reads DGGITQSPKYLFRKEGQNVTLSCEQNLNHDAMYWYRQDPGQGLRLIYYSQIVNDFQKGDIAEGYSVSREKKESFPLTVTSAQKNPTAFYLCASRQRLTDTQYFGPGTRLTVL.

The V gene is TRBV2, the J gene TRBJ1-6, with D possibly TRBD1 on 6 matching bases. Germline V gives CDR1 SNHLY, CDR2 FYNNEI. The V gene lost 0 bases and the J gene lost 9 bases, with 15 bases spanning the gap. CDR3 length equals 16 residues. The DNA for the CDR3 is TGTGCCAGCAGTGAAGCGCTATCAGGGGTCGGTTCACCCCTCCACTTT. Translating it yields CASSEALSGVGSPLHF.